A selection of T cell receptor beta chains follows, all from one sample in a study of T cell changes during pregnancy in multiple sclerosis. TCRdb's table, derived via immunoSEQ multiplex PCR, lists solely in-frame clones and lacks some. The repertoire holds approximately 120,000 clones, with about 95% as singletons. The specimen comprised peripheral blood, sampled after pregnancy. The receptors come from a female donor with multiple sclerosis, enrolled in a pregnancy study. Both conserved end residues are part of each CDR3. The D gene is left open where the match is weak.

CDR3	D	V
CASTTGTGAYEQYF	TRBD1	TRBV28
CASSSTTGAGEKLFF	TRBD1	TRBV5-1
CASSQDPAGTAFNEKLFF	.	TRBV4-1
CASSPGQGLYGYTF	TRBD1	TRBV6-6
CASNPLRTGVGEQYF	TRBD1	TRBV6-5
CAISEPPGTPAFTF	.	TRBV10-3
CASSFSGATEAFF	.	TRBV7-9
CASMVGAGNTIYF	.	TRBV28
CASSLTTPGGGQGGYGYTF	TRBD1	TRBV5-1
CASSLGLAVGNEQFF	TRBD2	TRBV7-2
CASSLAVGVRANVLTF	.	TRBV5-1
CASSLTGINTGELFF	.	TRBV7-3
CASSLAGVEQYF	.	TRBV28
CAWSVKGPSSYEQYF	.	TRBV30
CASSLVSQASNQPQHF	.	TRBV7-2
CASSVRRSTDTQYF	.	TRBV2
CASSLVGAFSGNTIYF	.	TRBV5-1
CACGTTPYEQYF	TRBD2	TRBV7-2
CASSILFAGRWYEQYF	.	TRBV27
CASSPLAGGQETQYF	TRBD1	TRBV7-6
CAWEAGQNTEAFF	.	TRBV30
CASSLLTGLAVNEQFF	TRBD2	TRBV28
CASSAGTGYNEQFF	TRBD1	TRBV28
CATSRAGSYNEQFF	.	TRBV15
CATKSTDSFPEAFF	.	TRBV10-3
CASSPPGAGEQFF	.	TRBV7-7
CASSLDLGRETQYF	.	TRBV7-9
CASSLSGEEQYF	.	TRBV7-9
CASSPYSGSWKQETQYF	TRBD2	TRBV9
CASPGMTAYNEQFF	.	TRBV2
CASSIQTGRTDTQYF	.	TRBV19
CASSFPYTGTSGRSTDTQYF	TRBD2	TRBV28
CASSQTGDSYEQYF	.	TRBV4-1
CASSLGRGAYEQYF	TRBD2	TRBV19
CASSQNYNEQFF	.	TRBV11-3
CSASRLAGFAGELFF	TRBD2	TRBV29-1
CASSGNGASGNEQFF	.	TRBV9
CATSLPRVLNEQFF	.	TRBV15
CASSLEPSYNEQFF	.	TRBV7-9
CASSQGTRTYEQYF	.	TRBV4-3
CASTETSGRARETQYF	TRBD2	TRBV19
CASSDTAGATEAFF	.	TRBV5-6
CASSPLLAGGRNTQYF	TRBD2	TRBV28